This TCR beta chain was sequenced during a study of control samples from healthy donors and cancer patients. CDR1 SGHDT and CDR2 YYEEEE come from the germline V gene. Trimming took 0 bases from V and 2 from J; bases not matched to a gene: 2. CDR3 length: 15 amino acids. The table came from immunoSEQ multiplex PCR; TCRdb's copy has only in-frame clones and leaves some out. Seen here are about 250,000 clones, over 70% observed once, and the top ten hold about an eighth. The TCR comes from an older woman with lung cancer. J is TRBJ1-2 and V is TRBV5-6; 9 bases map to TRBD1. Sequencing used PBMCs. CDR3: CASSLGTGDNYGYTF. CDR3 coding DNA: TGTGCCAGCAGCTTGGGGACAGGGGACAACTATGGCTACACCTTC.